These 22 T cell receptor beta chains share one sample of origin, sequenced in a study of blood T cell repertoires in COVID-19. The assay was immunoSEQ multiplex PCR, and TCRdb's table has in-frame clones only and misses some. The profile shows 72,000 or so clones, about four fifths of them singletons. Sequences were obtained from peripheral blood. The receptor set was obtained from a man aged 65-85 years who had recovered from COVID-19.

This rearrangement joins TRBV29-1 to TRBJ1-2, with D perhaps matching TRBD1 (5 bases). V lost 8 bases to trimming and J lost 5 bases, with 12 bases between them. Germline values: CDR1 SQVTM, CDR2 ANQGSEA. CDR3 size: 11 residues. Written as DNA, the CDR3 is TGCAGCTCCAGGGAGGGGTATGGCTACACCTTC. Residues: CSSREGYGYTF.

V and J are TRBV18 and TRBJ1-5; D remains ambiguous. Germline-derived CDR1 and CDR2 are KGHSH and LQKENI. V was cut by 2 bases and J by 7 bases, with 15 bases left in between. The CDR3 has 15 residues. The CDR3 loop is CASSPGSEGRQPQHF. CDR3 bases: TGTGCCAGCTCACCAGGGTCGGAGGGTCGGCAGCCCCAGCATTTT.

The rearrangement uses TRBV27 and TRBJ1-5, with unresolved D. The CDR3 has 14 residues. V lost 6 bases, J lost 5 bases, and 14 bases lay in between. From germline, CDR1 is MNHEY and CDR2 SMNVEV (reference sequence). The CDR3 nucleotides are TGTGCCAGCAGCAAAGCGCGCGTGTATCAGCCCCAGCATTTT. This gives the protein CASSKARVYQPQHF.

The J gene is TRBJ2-1, the V gene TRBV18; TRBD2 might be the D (6 bases). In germline, CDR1 is KGHSH, CDR2 LQKENI. This CDR3 contains 14 residues. V lost 5 bases, J lost 4 bases, and 12 bases lay in between. CDR3 nucleotide sequence: TGTGCCAGCTCATCCCGCGGAGGGTACAATGAGCAGTTCTTC. It yields the protein CASSSRGGYNEQFF.

This chain connects TRBV27 to TRBJ2-7, with 10 nucleotides matching TRBD1. Germline assignment: CDR1 MNHEY and CDR2 SMNVEV (reference sequence). CDR3 length: 15 residues. V lost 3 bases to trimming and J lost 3 bases; unmatched junction nucleotides: 5. CDR3 DNA: TGTGCCAGCAGTTTTAACCGGGACAGGGGCTACGAGCAGTACTTC. The encoded protein is CASSFNRDRGYEQYF.

Remarks on this clone: One end of the junction varies from germline; a read error may be responsible. This chain joins TRBV7-3 and TRBJ1-4; the D gene is possibly TRBD1 (6 bases). This CDR3 spans 15 amino acids. CDR1 and CDR2 from the germline V gene are SGHTA and FQGTGA. This chain's CDR3 is CASSLTGRSNEKLFF. The CDR3 DNA follows: TGTGCCAGCAGCCTAACAGGGAGGTCTAATGAAAAACTGTTTTTT. The whole variable domain, filled in from reference TRBV7-3 and TRBJ1-4, reads GAGVSQTPSNKVTEKGKYVELRCDPISGHTALYWYRQSLGQGPEFLIYFQGTGAADDSGLPNDRFFAVRPEGSVSTLKIQRTERGDSAVYLCASSLTGRSNEKLFFGSGTQLSVL.

The V call is TRBV19, the J call TRBJ1-6; D unclear. V was clipped by 3 bases and J by 8 bases, with 14 bases between them. The length of the CDR3 is 15 residues. Germline loops: CDR1 LNHDA, CDR2 SQIVND (reference sequence). The CDR3: CASSMEYAGYSPLHF. CDR3 coding DNA: TGTGCCAGTAGTATGGAATACGCCGGGTATTCACCCCTCCACTTT.

The CDR3 spells CASSQFKAGDWGQYF. The CDR3 DNA reads TGTGCCAGCAGCCAATTCAAGGCGGGAGACTGGGGGCAGTACTTC. The J gene is TRBJ2-7, the V gene TRBV3-1 (or the pseudogene TRBV3-2), with 7 bases lining up with TRBD2. The ends lost 2 bases at V and 9 bases at J; junction bases unmatched: 13. Germline-derived CDR1 and CDR2 are LGHDT and YNNKEL (reference sequence). The CDR3 spans 15 residues.

The CDR3 DNA sequence: TGTGCCAGCAGCCGGAGGGGGCCAGCCTCCCGACTTAGCACAGATACGCAGTATTTT. Amino acid sequence: CASSRRGPASRLSTDTQYF. The chain joins TRBV11-2 to TRBJ2-3; perhaps TRBD1 as D (7 bases). This CDR3 has 19 residues. V was clipped by 5 bases and J by 0 bases, with 24 bases between them. Germline CDR1 reads SGHAT; CDR2 reads FQNNGV.

This clone was found once. The V gene is TRBV4-2, the J gene TRBJ1-5, with 7 bases lining up with TRBD1. With 2 bases clipped from V and 1 base from J, the junction kept 2 bases outside the gene matches. The germline gives CDR1 LGHNA, CDR2 YNFKEQ. This CDR3 spans 15 amino acids. This CDR3 reads CASSQSGGSNQPQHF. As DNA, the CDR3 is TGTGCCAGCAGCCAATCAGGGGGAAGCAATCAGCCCCAGCATTTT.

The chain couples TRBV19 to TRBJ1-2; D call uncertain. The germline V gene encodes CDR1 LNHDA and CDR2 SQIVND (reference sequence). V was clipped by 0 bases and J by 2 bases, with 7 bases between them. The CDR3 spans 14 residues. The CDR3 loop is CASSIDLGNYGYTF. The CDR3 coding sequence is TGTGCCAGTAGTATAGATCTCGGGAACTATGGCTACACCTTC.

This clone was detected a few times. CDR3 sequence (DNA): TGTGCCAGCAGCTTATTAAATCCAGGGCAAGAGACCCAGTACTTC. Translated: CASSLLNPGQETQYF. The genes are TRBV7-9 and TRBJ2-5; maybe TRBD1 (5 bases). Trimming cost V 2 bases and J 2 bases, with 12 bases left between them. The CDR3 contains 15 residues. Germline CDR1 and CDR2: SEHNR and FQNEAQ (reference sequence). Full variable domain (outside the CDR3, taken from reference TRBV7-9 and TRBJ2-5): DTGVSQNPRHKITKRGQNVTFRCDPISEHNRLYWYRQTLGQGPEFLTYFQNEAQLEKSRLLSDRFSAERPKGSFSTLEIQRTEQGDSAMYLCASSLLNPGQETQYFGPGTRLLVL.

This clone showed up just once. This chain links TRBV7-2 with TRBJ1-5, with 7 positions matching TRBD1. V dropped 5 bases and J dropped 3; count of bases not matched to a gene: 7. Germline V gives CDR1 SGHTA, CDR2 FQGNSA. This CDR3 region has 15 residues. For the CDR3, the DNA is TGTGCCAGCAGCCCGCAGGGGGATACCAATCAGCCCCAGCATTTT. Protein: CASSPQGDTNQPQHF.

This chain connects TRBV30 to TRBJ1-2; D unresolved. Trimming shortened V by 0 bases and J by 7 bases, and 15 bases separated the two germline ends. Germline V CDR1 and CDR2: GTSNPN, SVGIG (reference sequence). This CDR3 is 14 amino acids long. The CDR3 loop reads CAWSVETAAGGYTF. The CDR3 DNA reads TGTGCCTGGAGTGTCGAAACAGCGGCGGGTGGCTACACCTTC.

This clone is medium-sized (0.01 to 0.1%). V is TRBV5-4 and J is TRBJ1-2; tentatively, D is TRBD1 (6 bases). This CDR3 has 13 amino acids. The V gene lost 0 bases and the J gene lost 3 bases, with 6 bases spanning the gap. Germline assignment: CDR1 SGHNT and CDR2 YYREEE (reference sequence). The CDR3 nucleotides are TGTGCCAGCAGCTTGGACAGGGACTATGGCTACACCTTC. Translated: CASSLDRDYGYTF.

The chain combines TRBV28 with TRBJ2-1, with 8 bases lining up with TRBD1. Germline CDR1 and CDR2: MDHEN and SYDVKM. J gave up 4 bases and V 11 bases, and 7 bases lay outside the gene matches. This CDR3 spans 13 amino acids. CDR3 amino acids: CAYGTGAYNEQFF. CDR3 nucleotides: TGTGCCTACGGGACAGGAGCTTACAATGAGCAGTTCTTC. The full variable domain, with the rest looked up from reference TRBV28 and TRBJ2-1, is DVKVTQSSRYLVKRTGEKVFLECVQDMDHENMFWYRQDPGLGLRLIYFSYDVKMKEKGDIPEGYSVSREKKERFSLILESASTNQTSMYLCAYGTGAYNEQFFGPGTRLTVL.

In this sample, this clone turned up a few times. The chain combines TRBV6-2 or TRBV6-3 with TRBJ1-5; 7 bases line up with TRBD1. Germline loops: CDR1 MNHEY, CDR2 SVGEGT. V dropped 6 bases and J dropped 6; count of bases not matched to a gene: 5. This CDR3 region has 13 residues. CDR3 sequence reads: CASSLTGSQPQHF. The CDR3 bases are TGTGCCAGCAGCCTGACAGGGTCTCAGCCCCAGCATTTT.

The J gene is TRBJ2-5, the V gene TRBV3-1 (or the pseudogene TRBV3-2); weak D call: TRBD1 (5 bases). Germline V gene sequence: CDR1 LGHDT, CDR2 YNNKEL (reference sequence). The V gene lost 2 bases and the J gene lost 5 bases, with 12 bases spanning the gap. CDR3 length: 14 amino acids. The CDR3: CASSQRGLGETQYF. Here the CDR3 DNA reads TGTGCCAGCAGCCAAAGGGGCCTCGGGGAGACCCAGTACTTC.

Of note for this clone: At one end, the junction sequence differs from germline, possibly due to a read error. The gene calls are TRBV6-1 and TRBJ1-1; a weak D match, TRBD1 (6 bases). CDR3 length: 14 residues. CDR1 is MNHNS, CDR2 SASEGT, per germline. The CDR3 nucleotides are TGTGCCAGCAGTAAAGCACAGGGAAACACTGAAGCTTTCTTT. Encoded protein: CASSKAQGNTEAFF.

The rearrangement joins TRBV18 to TRBJ2-7; D gene ambiguous. The CDR3 is 11 residues long. The V gene's germline CDR1 is KGHSH and CDR2 LQKENI. The V gene lost 4 bases and the J gene lost 3 bases, with 4 bases spanning the gap. The CDR3 loop reads CASSLDYEQYF. The DNA for the CDR3 is TGTGCCAGCTCACTAGACTACGAGCAGTACTTC.

The rearrangement links TRBV18 to TRBJ1-5; D possibly corresponds to TRBD1 (6 bases). From germline, CDR1 is KGHSH and CDR2 LQKENI. The CDR3 consists of 16 residues. The V and J ends lost 2 bases and 4 bases respectively, with 15 bases between them. DNA of the CDR3: TGTGCCAGCTCACCAGGCGAGACAGGATGGAATCAGCCCCAGCATTTT. Protein: CASSPGETGWNQPQHF.

The chain has TRBV27 and TRBJ1-1; the match to TRBD1 covers 8 bases. The J segment lost 1 base and the V segment lost 5 bases, leaving 9 bases of the junction unmatched. The CDR3 sequence is 16 residues long. Per germline, CDR1 MNHEY and CDR2 SMNVEV (reference sequence). CDR3 in DNA: TGTGCCAGCAGTCGCACAGGGGGTTTGGGGAACACTGAAGCTTTCTTT. Translated, it gives CASSRTGGLGNTEAFF.